These 10 T cell receptor beta chains were all obtained from the same sample, sequenced in a study of blood T cell repertoires in COVID-19. Profiling relied on immunoSEQ multiplex PCR, and the TCRdb table lists in-frame clones only, not all of them. The data show about 180,000 clones, approximately 86% seen once. Sequencing used peripheral blood. The receptors originated from a woman of 80 years or more with acute or convalescent COVID-19.

This clone showed up just once. The chain is built from TRBV7-9 and TRBJ1-4; D gene uncertain. Germline CDR1 reads SEHNR; CDR2 reads FQNEAQ (reference sequence). The V and J ends lost 3 bases and 6 bases respectively, with 11 bases between them. The CDR3 spans 14 residues. In DNA, the CDR3 is TGTGCCAGCAGCTTCAAACAGATGGATGAAAAACTGTTTTTT. Protein: CASSFKQMDEKLFF.

The rearrangement links TRBV27 to TRBJ2-7; weak D call: TRBD2 (5 bases). Germline V gene data show CDR1 as MNHEY and CDR2 as SMNVEV (reference sequence). This CDR3 contains 15 residues. V lost 3 bases and J 1 base, leaving 13 bases between the germline ends. For the CDR3, the DNA is TGTGCCAGCAGTTTCCGGCGGGCCCCTTCCTACGAGCAGTACTTC. Its protein is CASSFRRAPSYEQYF.

The chain links TRBV12-3 or TRBV12-4 to TRBJ1-1; D is uncertain. The length of the CDR3 is 12 residues. The V end lost 3 bases, the J end lost 10 bases, and 12 bases lay between the germline ends. CDR3 region: CASSFPGAGAFF. CDR3 DNA: TGTGCCAGCAGTTTCCCGGGCGCGGGAGCTTTCTTT.

The CDR3 DNA sequence: TGCGCCAGCAGCCAAGATAGGCTTTCGGCCAGCGAGGATGAGCAGTTCTTC. Its translation is CASSQDRLSASEDEQFF. This chain joins TRBV4-1 and TRBJ2-1; D remains ambiguous. Trimming took off 0 bases at V and 8 bases at J, with 20 bases between the two ends. CDR3 size: 17 residues. Germline V gene data show CDR1 as MGHRA and CDR2 as YSYEKL.

The chain recombines TRBV7-9 with TRBJ1-3; D gene uncertain. Germline V gene sequence: CDR1 SEHNR, CDR2 FQNEAQ (reference sequence). The CDR3 sequence is 14 residues long. Trimming shortened V by 2 bases and J by 0 bases, and 5 bases separated the two germline ends. As DNA, the CDR3 is TGTGCCAGCAGCTTAATCCGCTCTGGAAACACCATATATTTT. Residues: CASSLIRSGNTIYF.

The genes are TRBV6-1 and TRBJ2-1; perhaps TRBD2 as D (6 bases). The CDR3 totals 16 residues. Germline V gives CDR1 MNHNS, CDR2 SASEGT. V lost 1 base and J lost 7, with 17 bases in between. CDR3: CASSEEMRDPWNEQFF. CDR3 DNA: TGTGCCAGCAGTGAAGAGATGCGGGACCCCTGGAATGAGCAGTTCTTC.

This clone was detected once. V usage is TRBV10-3 and J usage is TRBJ2-6; possibly TRBD1 for D (6 bases). The CDR3 totals 17 residues. The V gene's germline CDR1 is ENHRY and CDR2 SYGVKD. Trimming left V 5 bases short and J 0 bases short, with 14 bases between. The CDR3 loop reads CAISQTPQGSGANVLTF. CDR3 bases: TGTGCCATCAGTCAGACCCCACAGGGCTCTGGGGCCAACGTCCTGACTTTC.

The chain carries TRBV6-2 or TRBV6-3 and TRBJ1-5, with TRBD1 as a possible D gene (6 bases). CDR1 and CDR2 from the germline V gene are MNHEY and SVGEGT. Trimming pared 4 bases from V and 4 bases from J, leaving 11 bases between. CDR3 length: 14 residues. CDR3 residues: CASSFVDRNQPQHF. CDR3 nucleotide sequence: TGTGCCAGCAGTTTCGTAGACAGGAATCAGCCCCAGCATTTT.

The CDR3 loop reads CASSTLSGSSGNTIYF. The CDR3 region has the DNA TGTGCCAGTAGTACCCTATCAGGTAGCTCTGGAAACACCATATATTTT. The V and J genes are TRBV19 and TRBJ1-3; D gene ambiguous. The CDR3 covers 16 residues. V shed 4 bases and J shed 0 bases, with 13 bases lying between them. The germline CDR1 and CDR2 sequences are LNHDA and SQIVND (reference sequence).

In its sample, this clone was seen a few times. The gene calls are TRBV7-9 and TRBJ2-6; possible D gene TRBD2, 6 bases. Per the germline V gene, CDR1 is SEHNR and CDR2 is FQNEAQ (reference sequence). The CDR3 length is 16 residues. V lost 4 bases and J 0 bases, leaving 10 bases between the germline ends. CDR3 amino acids: CASSYGGLSGANVLTF. CDR3 bases: TGTGCCAGCAGCTATGGGGGACTCTCTGGGGCCAACGTCCTGACTTTC.